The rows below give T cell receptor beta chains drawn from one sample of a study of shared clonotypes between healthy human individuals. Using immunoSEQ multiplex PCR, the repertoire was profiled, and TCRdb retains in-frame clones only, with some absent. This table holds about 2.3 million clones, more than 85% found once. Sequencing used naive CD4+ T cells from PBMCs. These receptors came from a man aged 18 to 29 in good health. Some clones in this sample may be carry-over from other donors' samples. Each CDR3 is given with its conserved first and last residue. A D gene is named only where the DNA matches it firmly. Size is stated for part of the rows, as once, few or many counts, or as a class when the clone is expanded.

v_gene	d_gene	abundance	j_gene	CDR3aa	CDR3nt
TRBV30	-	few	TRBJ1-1	CAWSVGMNTEAFF	TGTGCCTGGAGTGTAGGCATGAACACTGAAGCTTTCTTT
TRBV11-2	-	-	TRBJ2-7	CASSLDTGLSRTYEQYF	TGTGCCAGCAGCTTAGATACGGGACTCTCAAGAACGTACGAGCAGTACTTC
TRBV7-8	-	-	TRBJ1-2	CASSMRDGVRFYTF	TGTGCCAGCAGCATGAGGGACGGGGTCAGATTTTACACCTTC
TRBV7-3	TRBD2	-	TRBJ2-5	CASSLYGLAGETQYF	TGTGCCAGCAGCCTCTACGGACTAGCGGGAGAGACCCAGTACTTC
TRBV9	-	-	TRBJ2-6	CASSVDRALTISGANVLTF	TGTGCCAGCAGCGTAGACAGAGCCCTTACGATATCTGGGGCCAACGTCCTGACTTTC
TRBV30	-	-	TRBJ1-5	CAWSPGGNQPQHF	TGTGCCTGGAGTCCCGGAGGCAATCAGCCCCAGCATTTT
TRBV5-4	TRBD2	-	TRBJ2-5	CASSLFTSGRGETQYF	TGTGCCAGCAGCTTGTTTACTAGCGGGAGAGGAGAGACCCAGTACTTC
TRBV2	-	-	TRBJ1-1	CASRKTGLNTEAFF	TGTGCCAGCAGAAAAACAGGATTGAACACTGAAGCTTTCTTT
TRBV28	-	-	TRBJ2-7	CASSPLTYEQYF	TGTGCCAGCAGCCCGCTTACCTACGAGCAGTACTTC
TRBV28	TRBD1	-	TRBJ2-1	CASRLSDRGYNEQFF	TGTGCCAGCAGACTCTCGGACAGGGGCTACAATGAGCAGTTCTTC
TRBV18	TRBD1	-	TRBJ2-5	CASSPTRGPQETQYF	TGTGCCAGCTCACCAACCAGGGGGCCACAAGAGACCCAGTACTTC
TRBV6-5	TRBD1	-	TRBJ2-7	CASSPDRASSYEQYF	TGTGCCAGCAGTCCGGACAGGGCATCTTCCTACGAGCAGTACTTC
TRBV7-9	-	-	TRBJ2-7	CASSPSGAGRYEQYF	TGTGCCAGCAGTCCCTCGGGGGCAGGGAGGTACGAGCAGTACTTC
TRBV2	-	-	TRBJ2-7	CASSDSMLGSRYEQYF	TGTGCCAGCAGTGACAGTATGCTCGGCAGCCGCTACGAGCAGTACTTC
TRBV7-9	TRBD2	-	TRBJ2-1	CASSFPASGGNNEQFF	TGTGCCAGCAGCTTCCCCGCTAGCGGGGGAAACAATGAGCAGTTCTTC
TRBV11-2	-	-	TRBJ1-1	CASSLTRPNTEAFF	TGTGCCAGCAGCTTAACCAGACCAAACACTGAAGCTTTCTTT
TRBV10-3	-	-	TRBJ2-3	CAISESDGRGTDTQYF	TGTGCCATCAGTGAGTCCGACGGTCGCGGCACAGATACGCAGTATTTT
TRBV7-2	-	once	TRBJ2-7	CASSPPFLRVRQYF	TGTGCCAGCAGCCCACCTTTTTTGAGAGTCCGGCAGTACTTC
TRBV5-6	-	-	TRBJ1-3	CASSGTSPGNTIYF	TGTGCCAGCAGCGGGACTAGCCCGGGAAACACCATATATTTT
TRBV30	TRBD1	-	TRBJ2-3	CAWSRGQSTDTQYF	TGTGCCTGGAGTAGGGGGCAAAGCACAGATACGCAGTATTTT
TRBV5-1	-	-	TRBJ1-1	CASSLLASSNTEAFF	TGCGCCAGCAGCTTGCTAGCGTCATCGAACACTGAAGCTTTCTTT
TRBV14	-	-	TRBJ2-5	CASSQVPVRETQYF	TGTGCCAGCAGCCAAGTTCCAGTTCGAGAGACCCAGTACTTC
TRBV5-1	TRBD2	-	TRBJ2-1	CASSWRLAEASEQFF	TGCGCCAGCAGCTGGAGACTAGCGGAGGCTAGTGAGCAGTTCTTC
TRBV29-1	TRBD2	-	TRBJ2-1	CSAGTSGMNEQFF	TGCAGCGCGGGGACTAGCGGGATGAATGAGCAGTTCTTC
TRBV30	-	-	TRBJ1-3	CGSRGAGNTIYF	TGTGGTAGTCGGGGCGCTGGAAACACCATATATTTT
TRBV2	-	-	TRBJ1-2	CASTLARGYTF	TGTGCCAGCACCCTGGCCCGGGGCTACACCTTC
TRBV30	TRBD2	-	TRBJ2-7	CAWTSGWTSDTYEQYF	TGTGCCTGGACCTCCGGATGGACTAGCGATACCTACGAGCAGTACTTC
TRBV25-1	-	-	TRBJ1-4	CASSNGPGEKLFF	TGTGCCAGCAGTAACGGCCCTGGCGAAAAACTGTTTTTT
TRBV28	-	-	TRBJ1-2	CASSLLGRPLYGYTF	TGTGCCAGCAGTTTATTGGGCAGACCGCTATATGGCTACACCTTC
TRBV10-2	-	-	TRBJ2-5	CASTPRRRETQYF	TGCGCCAGCACCCCTCGGCGCCGGGAGACCCAGTACTTC
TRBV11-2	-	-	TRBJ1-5	CASSLDGGKAQPQHF	TGTGCCAGCAGCTTAGATGGGGGTAAGGCTCAGCCCCAGCATTTT
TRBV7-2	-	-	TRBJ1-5	CASSPRQGRQPQHF	TGTGCCAGCAGCCCACGGCAGGGGAGGCAGCCCCAGCATTTT